The 27 T cell receptor beta chains given below trace back to one sample, sequenced in a study of shared clonotypes between healthy human individuals. Generated by immunoSEQ multiplex PCR, the TCRdb table keeps only in-frame clones and is missing some. Of millions of clones in the sample, 93% were seen once. The sample taken for sequencing was naive CD4+ T cells from PBMCs. Sample subset: CD45RA+ positively selected. The receptor set was obtained from a man younger than 35 in good health. Some clones in this sample may be carry-over from other donors' samples.

The chain uses TRBV2 and TRBJ2-1; TRBD2 matches 12 bases. CDR1 and CDR2 (germline): SNHLY, FYNNEI. The trim removed 7 bases at V and 1 base at J, leaving 14 bases unmatched. This CDR3 spans 19 amino acids. In DNA form, the CDR3 reads TGTGCCAGCACCCTACTAGCGGGAGGAGGCAGTGGGTCCTACAATGAGCAGTTCTTC. This translates into CASTLLAGGGSGSYNEQFF.

The chain has TRBV28 and TRBJ2-7, with 10 positions matching TRBD1. The CDR3 length is 12 residues. The germline gives CDR1 MDHEN, CDR2 SYDVKM. After removal of 8 bases from V and 6 bases from J, the junction contained 4 bases not matched to a gene. The DNA of the CDR3 is TGTGCCAGCGTGACAGGGGGCCGCGAGCAGTACTTC. This gives the protein CASVTGGREQYF.

V usage is TRBV7-9 and J usage is TRBJ1-4; 8 positions match TRBD1. Germline trimming cut 5 bases from V and 6 bases from J; bases unmatched to any gene: 5. Germline V gene sequence: CDR1 SEHNR, CDR2 FQNEAQ (reference sequence). The CDR3 has 14 residues. CDR3 DNA: TGTGCCAGCAGCCAAAGGACAGGGTATGAAAAACTGTTTTTT. Protein sequence: CASSQRTGYEKLFF.

This chain joins TRBV5-6 and TRBJ1-3; D is unresolved. V was cut by 0 bases and J by 2 bases, with 12 bases left in between. The CDR3 sequence is 16 residues long. CDR1 is SGHDT, CDR2 YYEEEE, per germline. CDR3 residues: CASSLDGTLAGNTIYF. CDR3 nucleotides: TGTGCCAGCAGCTTGGACGGCACGCTCGCTGGAAACACCATATATTTT. Looking up the rest from reference TRBV5-6 and TRBJ1-3 gives the full variable domain: DAGVTQSPTHLIKTRGQQVTLRCSPKSGHDTVSWYQQALGQGPQFIFQYYEEEERQRGNFPDRFSGHQFPNYSSELNVNALLLGDSALYLCASSLDGTLAGNTIYFGEGSWLTVV.

The J gene is TRBJ1-1, the V gene TRBV7-2; D perhaps matches TRBD1 (6 bases). Looked up from germline, CDR1 is SGHTA and CDR2 is FQGNSA. There are 14 residues in the CDR3. Trimming pared 2 bases from V and 3 bases from J, leaving 10 bases between. CDR3 residues: CASSLQGTDTEAFF. The CDR3 nucleotides read TGTGCCAGCAGCTTACAGGGGACCGACACTGAAGCTTTCTTT.

The chain combines TRBV30 with TRBJ1-2; D is uncertain. V was pared by 3 bases and J by 7 bases, with 12 bases between. This CDR3 is built from 12 residues. The V gene's germline CDR1 is GTSNPN and CDR2 SVGIG (reference sequence). Here the CDR3 reads CAWRGGYRGYTF. As DNA, the CDR3 is TGTGCCTGGAGAGGAGGGTATCGTGGCTACACCTTC.

This chain joins TRBV7-9 and TRBJ1-4, with no clear D. The length of the CDR3 is 14 residues. Germline CDR1 reads SEHNR; CDR2 reads FQNEAQ (reference sequence). V was clipped by 5 bases and J by 4 bases, with 11 bases between them. The CDR3 loop reads CASSARGDNEKLFF. In DNA form, the CDR3 reads TGTGCCAGCAGCGCTCGGGGAGATAATGAAAAACTGTTTTTT.

The chain carries TRBV9 and TRBJ2-1, with TRBD2 identical over 14 bases. Germline V gives CDR1 SGDLS, CDR2 YYNGEE. CDR3 length equals 18 residues. Trimming removed 3 bases from V and 1 base from J; junction bases left unmatched: 6. The CDR3 nucleotides are TGTGCCAGCAGCGGCGGGACTAGCGGGAGCGGATCCTACAATGAGCAGTTCTTC. Its translation is CASSGGTSGSGSYNEQFF.

The V call is TRBV9, the J call TRBJ1-2; the D is unclear. V was trimmed by 4 bases and J by 8 bases, leaving 15 bases between them. The CDR3 is made up of 13 amino acids. Looked up from germline, CDR1 is SGDLS and CDR2 is YYNGEE. The CDR3 nucleotides are TGTGCCAGCAGCACCGGGAACCATAAAGGCTACACCTTC. This gives the protein CASSTGNHKGYTF. The whole variable domain, remainder taken from reference TRBV9 and TRBJ1-2, is DSGVTQTPKHLITATGQRVTLRCSPRSGDLSVYWYQQSLDQGLQFLIQYYNGEERAKGNILERFSAQQFPDLHSELNLSSLELGDSALYFCASSTGNHKGYTFGSGTRLTVV.

This chain uses TRBV29-1 with TRBJ1-1; tentatively, D is TRBD1 (6 bases). This CDR3 comprises 14 residues. V gave up 1 base and J gave up 0 bases, with 9 bases separating them. CDR1 SQVTM and CDR2 ANQGSEA come from the germline V gene. The chain's CDR3 is CSVEVQGLNTEAFF. CDR3 DNA sequence: TGCAGCGTTGAAGTCCAGGGGTTGAACACTGAAGCTTTCTTT.

V usage is TRBV4-2 and J usage is TRBJ2-3; 7 bases line up with TRBD2. CDR1 LGHNA and CDR2 YNFKEQ come from the germline V gene. The junction had 6 bases not matched to a gene; V was cut back by 1 base and J by 2 bases. The CDR3 is 16 residues long. CDR3 DNA sequence: TGTGCCAGCAGCCAAGCCCAGCGGGACTCCACAGATACGCAGTATTTT. It translates to CASSQAQRDSTDTQYF.

As for this clone: Germline and junction disagree at one end, which may indicate a read error. The rearrangement uses TRBV27 and TRBJ2-1; no clear D. This CDR3 region has 11 residues. Germline V gene lookup returns CDR1 MNHEY and CDR2 SMNVEV (reference sequence). The DNA for the CDR3 is TGTGCCAGCAGTTTATACAGTGAGCAGTTCTTC. This gives the protein CASSLYSEQFF.

The V gene is TRBV7-2, the J gene TRBJ1-5; perhaps TRBD1 as D (5 bases). CDR1 is SGHTA and CDR2 is FQGNSA in the germline V gene. Trimming removed 3 bases from V and 5 bases from J, with 14 bases in between. There are 15 residues in the CDR3. The chain's CDR3 is CASSLGRPGDQPQHF. As DNA, the CDR3 is TGTGCCAGCAGCTTGGGACGTCCGGGGGATCAGCCCCAGCATTTT.

V is TRBV28 and J is TRBJ2-6, with no clear D. The CDR3 loop spans 17 amino acids. The ends were cut back, 3 bases at V and 0 bases at J, with 12 bases in the middle. CDR1 MDHEN and CDR2 SYDVKM come from the germline V gene. The CDR3 here is CASSLSQRFSGANVLTF. In DNA, the CDR3 is TGTGCCAGCAGTTTGAGCCAGAGATTCTCTGGGGCCAACGTCCTGACTTTC. Together with reference TRBV28 and TRBJ2-6, the CDR3 gives the full variable domain: DVKVTQSSRYLVKRTGEKVFLECVQDMDHENMFWYRQDPGLGLRLIYFSYDVKMKEKGDIPEGYSVSREKKERFSLILESASTNQTSMYLCASSLSQRFSGANVLTFGAGSRLTVL.

In this sample, this clone turned up a few times. This sequence joins TRBV25-1 and TRBJ1-2; D perhaps matches TRBD1 (5 bases). The germline V gene has CDR1 MGHDK and CDR2 SYGVNS. This CDR3 is built from 13 residues. V dropped 4 bases and J dropped 6 bases, with 12 bases sitting between them. DNA for the CDR3: TGTGCCAGCAGTGTCCGGGAGGGACATGGCTACACCTTC. Translation: CASSVREGHGYTF.

The chain uses TRBV15 and TRBJ1-4; TRBD1 agrees at 7 bases. Germline V gene lookup returns CDR1 LNHNV and CDR2 YYDKDF (reference sequence). Losses at the gene ends were 9 bases for V and 7 bases for J; bases not matched to a gene: 17. CDR3 length equals 16 residues. The CDR3 nucleotides are TGTGCCACGCGGTTGAGGGAGACAGGGACGGGTGAAAAACTGTTTTTT. This gives the protein CATRLRETGTGEKLFF.

This clone is a singleton in its sample. V is TRBV29-1 and J is TRBJ1-1; the D gene is possibly TRBD1 (5 bases). V shed 6 bases and J shed 6 bases, with 17 bases lying between them. The CDR3 covers 13 residues. The germline V gene encodes CDR1 SQVTM and CDR2 ANQGSEA. CDR3 in amino acids: CSVPQGRLAEAFF. The CDR3 DNA sequence: TGCAGCGTCCCCCAGGGAAGGTTGGCTGAAGCTTTCTTT.

The chain is built from TRBV2 and TRBJ2-5; TRBD1 might be the D (6 bases). Germline CDR1 and CDR2: SNHLY and FYNNEI. The CDR3 consists of 14 residues. V dropped 3 bases and J dropped 5 bases, with 13 bases sitting between them. CDR3 nucleotide sequence: TGTGCCAGCAGTGATTCGTCAGGGGTCGAGACCCAGTACTTC. This codes for CASSDSSGVETQYF.

The J gene is TRBJ2-1, the V gene TRBV2; the match to TRBD2 covers 7 bases. This CDR3 contains 14 residues. After removal of 8 bases from V and 9 bases from J, the junction contained 13 bases not matched to a gene. Looked up from germline, CDR1 is SNHLY and CDR2 is FYNNEI. CDR3 loop: CASFDISGSGEQFF. The CDR3 DNA sequence: TGTGCCAGCTTCGATATTAGCGGGTCGGGTGAGCAGTTCTTC.

This sequence joins TRBV18 and TRBJ2-2; 8 bases line up with TRBD2. The CDR3 contains 16 residues. V shed 5 bases and J 2 bases; nucleotides not matched to a gene: 7. From germline, CDR1 is KGHSH and CDR2 LQKENI. The CDR3 sequence: CASSATSGPNTGELFF. The CDR3 nucleotides read TGTGCCAGCTCAGCAACTAGCGGACCTAACACCGGGGAGCTGTTTTTT.

The chain links TRBV11-2 to TRBJ2-1; no clear D. The V end was cut by 0 bases, the J end by 0 bases, with 6 bases between. The CDR3 length is 15 residues. Germline V CDR1 and CDR2: SGHAT, FQNNGV. The CDR3 loop reads CASSLDPDSYNEQFF. For the CDR3, the DNA is TGTGCCAGCAGCTTAGACCCGGACTCCTACAATGAGCAGTTCTTC.

The V call is TRBV10-3, the J call TRBJ1-2; the D is unclear. Germline V lookup: CDR1 ENHRY, CDR2 SYGVKD. The CDR3 runs 12 residues. The germline V and J ends were trimmed by 8 bases and 1 base, with 8 bases remaining between them. CDR3 amino acids: CAIAALNYGYTF. CDR3 nucleotides: TGTGCCATCGCGGCCCTTAACTATGGCTACACCTTC.

V is TRBV7-6 and J is TRBJ2-3; no definite D call. The V and J ends lost 5 bases and 1 base respectively, with 19 bases between them. Germline CDR1 and CDR2: SGHVS and FNYEAQ. There are 17 residues in the CDR3. The CDR3 coding sequence is TGTGCCAGCAGCCCCGCCGGTGTGAGTACGGGCACAGATACGCAGTATTTT. Translated: CASSPAGVSTGTDTQYF.

CDR3 DNA sequence: TGTGCCAGCAGCCAAACCTTAGAACTTCAAGAGACCCAGTACTTC. Translation: CASSQTLELQETQYF. The V and J genes are TRBV4-2 and TRBJ2-5; D is ambiguous. The V end was cut by 2 bases, the J end by 2 bases, with 12 bases between. The CDR3 runs to 15 residues. Germline V gives CDR1 LGHNA, CDR2 YNFKEQ.

The V and J genes are TRBV27 and TRBJ1-2, with D possibly being TRBD1 (5 bases). The CDR3 runs to 13 residues. Germline CDR1 MNHEY, CDR2 SMNVEV (reference sequence). The V gene lost 2 bases and the J gene lost 6 bases, with 10 bases spanning the gap. In nucleotides, the CDR3 is TGTGCCAGCAGTTTAAGCAGGGCCCATGGCTACACCTTC. This gives the protein CASSLSRAHGYTF.

The chain employs TRBV7-8 and TRBJ1-3; 8 nucleotides match TRBD1. Germline CDR1 reads SGHVS; CDR2 reads FQNEAQ. The CDR3 is 15 amino acids. With 4 bases clipped from V and 4 bases from J, the junction kept 6 bases outside the gene matches. The CDR3 loop reads CASSYNRDRGNTIYF. The CDR3 bases are TGTGCCAGCAGCTATAACCGGGACAGGGGAAACACCATATATTTT.

The chain links TRBV6-5 to TRBJ2-1, with D tentatively TRBD2 (5 bases). This CDR3 has 15 residues. V was cut by 5 bases and J by 3 bases, with 14 bases left in between. The V gene's germline CDR1 is MNHEY and CDR2 SVGAGI. The DNA for the CDR3 is TGTGCCAGCAGTGGGATCAGCGGTTACTACAATGAGCAGTTCTTC. Translation gives CASSGISGYYNEQFF.